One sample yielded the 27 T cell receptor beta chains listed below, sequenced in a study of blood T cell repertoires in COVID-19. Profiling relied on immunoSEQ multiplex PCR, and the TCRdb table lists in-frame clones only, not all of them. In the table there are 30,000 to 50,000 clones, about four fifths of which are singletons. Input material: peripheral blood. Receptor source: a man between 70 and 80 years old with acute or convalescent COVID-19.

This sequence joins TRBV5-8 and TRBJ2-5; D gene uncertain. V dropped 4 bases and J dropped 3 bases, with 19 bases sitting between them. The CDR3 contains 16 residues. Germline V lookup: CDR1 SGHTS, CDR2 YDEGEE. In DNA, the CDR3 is TGTGCCAGCAGCGCCTTAATTCGCGCCCGGGAAGAGACCCAGTACTTC. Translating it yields CASSALIRAREETQYF.

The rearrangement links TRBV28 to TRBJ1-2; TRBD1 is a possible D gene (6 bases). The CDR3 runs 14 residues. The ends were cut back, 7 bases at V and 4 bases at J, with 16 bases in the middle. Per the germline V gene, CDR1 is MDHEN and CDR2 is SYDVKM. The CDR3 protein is CASNPPGTIYGYTF. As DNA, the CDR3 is TGTGCCAGCAACCCCCCCGGGACAATCTATGGCTACACCTTC.

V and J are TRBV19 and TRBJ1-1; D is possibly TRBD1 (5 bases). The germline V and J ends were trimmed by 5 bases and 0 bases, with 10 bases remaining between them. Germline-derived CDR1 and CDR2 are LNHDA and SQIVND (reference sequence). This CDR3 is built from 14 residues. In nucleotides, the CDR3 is TGTGCCAGTAGTGACAGCTTCATGAACACTGAAGCTTTCTTT. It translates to CASSDSFMNTEAFF.

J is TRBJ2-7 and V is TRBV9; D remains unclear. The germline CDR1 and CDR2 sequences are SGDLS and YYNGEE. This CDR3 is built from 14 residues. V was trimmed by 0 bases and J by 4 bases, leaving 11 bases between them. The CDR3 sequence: CASSVASSPYEQYF. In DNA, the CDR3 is TGTGCCAGCAGCGTAGCGAGTTCTCCATACGAGCAGTACTTC.

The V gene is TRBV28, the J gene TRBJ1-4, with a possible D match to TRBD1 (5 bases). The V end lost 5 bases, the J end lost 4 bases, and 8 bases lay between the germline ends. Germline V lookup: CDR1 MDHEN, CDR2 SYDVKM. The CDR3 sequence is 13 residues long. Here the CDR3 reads CASSGAINEKLFF. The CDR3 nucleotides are TGTGCCAGCAGTGGGGCTATTAATGAAAAACTGTTTTTT. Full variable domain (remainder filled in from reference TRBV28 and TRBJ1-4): DVKVTQSSRYLVKRTGEKVFLECVQDMDHENMFWYRQDPGLGLRLIYFSYDVKMKEKGDIPEGYSVSREKKERFSLILESASTNQTSMYLCASSGAINEKLFFGSGTQLSVL.

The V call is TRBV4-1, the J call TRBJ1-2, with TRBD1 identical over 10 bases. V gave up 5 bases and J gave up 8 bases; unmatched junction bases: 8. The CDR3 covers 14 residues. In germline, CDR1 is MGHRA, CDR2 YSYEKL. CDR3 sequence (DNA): TGCGCCAGCAGCTCGCGGACAGGGGGAGAGGGCTACACCTTC. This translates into CASSSRTGGEGYTF.

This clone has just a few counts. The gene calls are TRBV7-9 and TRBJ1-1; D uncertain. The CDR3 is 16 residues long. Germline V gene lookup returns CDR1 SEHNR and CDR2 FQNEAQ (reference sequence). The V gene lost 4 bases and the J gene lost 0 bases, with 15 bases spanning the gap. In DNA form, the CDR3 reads TGTGCCAGCAGCTCAGACCGGGGAGCGGTGAACACTGAAGCTTTCTTT. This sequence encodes CASSSDRGAVNTEAFF.

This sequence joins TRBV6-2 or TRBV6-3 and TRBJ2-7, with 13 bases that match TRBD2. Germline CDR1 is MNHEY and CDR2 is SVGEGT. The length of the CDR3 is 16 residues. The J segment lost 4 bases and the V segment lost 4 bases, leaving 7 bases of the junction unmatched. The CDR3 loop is CASSFHGTSGTYEQYF. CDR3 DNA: TGTGCCAGCAGTTTTCACGGGACTAGCGGGACTTACGAGCAGTACTTC.

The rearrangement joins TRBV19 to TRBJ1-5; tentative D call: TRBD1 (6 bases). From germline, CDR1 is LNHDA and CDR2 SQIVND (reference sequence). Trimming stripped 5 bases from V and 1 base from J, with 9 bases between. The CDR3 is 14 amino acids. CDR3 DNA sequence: TGTGCCAGTAGTGCTCAGGGGAGCAATCAGCCCCAGCATTTT. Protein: CASSAQGSNQPQHF.

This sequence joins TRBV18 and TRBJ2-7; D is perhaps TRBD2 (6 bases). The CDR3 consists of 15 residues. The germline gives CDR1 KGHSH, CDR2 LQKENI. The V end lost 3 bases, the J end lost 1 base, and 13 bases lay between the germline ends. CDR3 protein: CASSPPPGVSYEQYF. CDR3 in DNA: TGTGCCAGCTCACCCCCCCCGGGAGTTTCCTACGAGCAGTACTTC. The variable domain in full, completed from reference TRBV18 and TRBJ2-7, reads NAGVMQNPRHLVRRRGQEARLRCSPMKGHSHVYWYRQLPEEGLKFMVYLQKENIIDESGMPKERFSAEFPKEGPSILRIQQVVRGDSAAYFCASSPPPGVSYEQYFGPGTRLTVT.

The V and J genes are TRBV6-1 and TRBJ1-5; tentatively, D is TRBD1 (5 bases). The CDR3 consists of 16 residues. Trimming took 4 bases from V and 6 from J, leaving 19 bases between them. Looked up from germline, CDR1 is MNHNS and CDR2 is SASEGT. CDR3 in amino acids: CASSGSAAVQGQPQHF. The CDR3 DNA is TGTGCCAGCAGTGGGTCTGCGGCGGTGCAGGGTCAGCCCCAGCATTTT.

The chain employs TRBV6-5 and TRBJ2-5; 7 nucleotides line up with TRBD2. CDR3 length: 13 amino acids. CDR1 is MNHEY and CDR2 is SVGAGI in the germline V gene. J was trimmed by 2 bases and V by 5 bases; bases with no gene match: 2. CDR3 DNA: TGTGCCAGCAGTAGCGGGGAACAAGAGACCCAGTACTTC. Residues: CASSSGEQETQYF.

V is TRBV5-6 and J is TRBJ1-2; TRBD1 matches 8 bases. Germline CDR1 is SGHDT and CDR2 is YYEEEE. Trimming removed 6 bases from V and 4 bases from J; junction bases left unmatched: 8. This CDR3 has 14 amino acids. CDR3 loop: CASNPGGPFYGYTF. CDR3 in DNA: TGTGCCAGCAACCCAGGGGGCCCCTTCTATGGCTACACCTTC.

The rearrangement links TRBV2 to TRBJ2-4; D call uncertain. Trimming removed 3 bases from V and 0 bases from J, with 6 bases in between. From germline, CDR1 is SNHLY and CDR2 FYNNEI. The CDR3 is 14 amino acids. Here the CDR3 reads CASSDPVAKNIQYF. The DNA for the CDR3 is TGTGCCAGCAGTGACCCCGTAGCCAAAAACATTCAGTACTTC.

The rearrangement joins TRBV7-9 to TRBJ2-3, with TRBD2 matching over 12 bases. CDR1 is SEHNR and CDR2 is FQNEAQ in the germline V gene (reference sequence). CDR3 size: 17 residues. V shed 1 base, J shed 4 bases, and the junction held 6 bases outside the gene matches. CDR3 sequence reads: CASSLGALAGGSDTQYF. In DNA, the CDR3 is TGTGCCAGCAGCTTAGGAGCACTAGCGGGAGGTTCAGATACGCAGTATTTT. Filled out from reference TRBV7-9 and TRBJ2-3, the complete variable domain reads DTGVSQNPRHKITKRGQNVTFRCDPISEHNRLYWYRQTLGQGPEFLTYFQNEAQLEKSRLLSDRFSAERPKGSFSTLEIQRTEQGDSAMYLCASSLGALAGGSDTQYFGPGTRLTVL.

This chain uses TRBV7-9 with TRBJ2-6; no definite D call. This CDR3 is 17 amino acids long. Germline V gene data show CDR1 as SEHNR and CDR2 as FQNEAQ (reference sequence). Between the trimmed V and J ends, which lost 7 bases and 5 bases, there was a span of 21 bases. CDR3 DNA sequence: TGTGCCAGCACCTCAGGCTCCATCTCCCTCTGGGCCAACGTCCTGACTTTC. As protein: CASTSGSISLWANVLTF.

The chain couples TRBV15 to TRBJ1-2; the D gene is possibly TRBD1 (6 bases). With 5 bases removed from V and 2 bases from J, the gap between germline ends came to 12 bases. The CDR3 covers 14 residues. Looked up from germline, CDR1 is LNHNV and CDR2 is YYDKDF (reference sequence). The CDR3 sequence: CATSGRTVNYGYTF. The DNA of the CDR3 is TGTGCCACCAGCGGTAGGACAGTCAACTATGGCTACACCTTC.

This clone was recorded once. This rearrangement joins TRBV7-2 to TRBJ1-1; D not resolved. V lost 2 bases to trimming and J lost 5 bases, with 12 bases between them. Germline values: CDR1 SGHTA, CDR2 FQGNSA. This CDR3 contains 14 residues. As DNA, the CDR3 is TGTGCCAGCAGCTTAATGTCCAGAGGAACTGAAGCTTTCTTT. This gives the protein CASSLMSRGTEAFF.

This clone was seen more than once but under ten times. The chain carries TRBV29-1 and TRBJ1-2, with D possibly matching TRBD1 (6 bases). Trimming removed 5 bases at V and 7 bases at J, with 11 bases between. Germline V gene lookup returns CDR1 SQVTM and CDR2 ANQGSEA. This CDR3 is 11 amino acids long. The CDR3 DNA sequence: TGCAGCGTTACAGGGACGGGTGGCTACACCTTC. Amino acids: CSVTGTGGYTF.

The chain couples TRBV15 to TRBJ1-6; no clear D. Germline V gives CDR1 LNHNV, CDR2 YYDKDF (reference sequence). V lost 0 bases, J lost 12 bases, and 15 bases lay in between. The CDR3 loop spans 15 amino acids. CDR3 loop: CATSRDLGPNLPLHF. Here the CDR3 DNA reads TGTGCCACCAGCAGAGATCTTGGGCCGAACTTACCCCTCCACTTT.

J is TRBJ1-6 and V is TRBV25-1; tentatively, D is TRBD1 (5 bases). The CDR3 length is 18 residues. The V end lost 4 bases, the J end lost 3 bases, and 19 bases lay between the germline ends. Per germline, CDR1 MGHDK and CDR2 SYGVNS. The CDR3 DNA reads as TGTGCCAGCAGTGTCCCTGCTAAGAAGGGGCTCTATAATTCACCCCTCCACTTT. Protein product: CASSVPAKKGLYNSPLHF.

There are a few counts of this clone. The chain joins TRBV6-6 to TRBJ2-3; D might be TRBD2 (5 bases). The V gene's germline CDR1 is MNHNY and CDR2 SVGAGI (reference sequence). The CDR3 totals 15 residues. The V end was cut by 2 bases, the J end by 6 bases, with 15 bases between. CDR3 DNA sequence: TGTGCCAGCAGTTACGATCCTAGCATTTCTGATACGCAGTATTTT. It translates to CASSYDPSISDTQYF.

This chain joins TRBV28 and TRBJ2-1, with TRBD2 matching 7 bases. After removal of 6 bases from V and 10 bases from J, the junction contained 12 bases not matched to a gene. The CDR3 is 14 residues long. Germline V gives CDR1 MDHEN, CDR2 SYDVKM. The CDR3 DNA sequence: TGTGCCAGCAGCGCCACGCGACTAGCTAGGGAGCAGTTCTTC. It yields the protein CASSATRLAREQFF.

The CDR3 coding sequence is TGTGCCAGCAGCCAAGATTGGGGGGAGATCCATGGCTACACCTTC. As protein: CASSQDWGEIHGYTF. This chain uses TRBV4-2 with TRBJ1-2; D might be TRBD1 (5 bases). V lost 0 bases, J lost 6 bases, and 14 bases lay in between. This CDR3 has 15 residues. The germline V gene has CDR1 LGHNA and CDR2 YNFKEQ.

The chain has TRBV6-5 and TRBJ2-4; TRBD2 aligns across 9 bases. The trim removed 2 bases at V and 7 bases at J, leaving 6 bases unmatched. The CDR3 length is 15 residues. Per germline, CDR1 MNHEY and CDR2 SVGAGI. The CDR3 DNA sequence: TGTGCCAGCAGTTACAAGAGCGGGGGGCGCAACATTCAGTACTTC. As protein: CASSYKSGGRNIQYF.

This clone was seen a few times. The CDR3 spells CASSQQGADTEAFF. CDR3 nucleotides: TGTGCCAGCAGCCAACAGGGGGCAGACACTGAAGCTTTCTTT. The chain carries TRBV4-2 and TRBJ1-1, with 8 bases identical to TRBD1. The ends lost 2 bases at V and 3 bases at J; junction bases unmatched: 2. Germline V gene sequence: CDR1 LGHNA, CDR2 YNFKEQ. The CDR3 consists of 14 residues.

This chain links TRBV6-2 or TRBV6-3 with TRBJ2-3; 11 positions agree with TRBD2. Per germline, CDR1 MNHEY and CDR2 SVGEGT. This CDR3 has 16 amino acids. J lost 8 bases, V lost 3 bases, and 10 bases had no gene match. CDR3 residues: CASSYELAGETSTQYF. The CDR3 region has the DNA TGTGCCAGCAGTTATGAACTAGCGGGGGAGACGAGTACGCAGTATTTT.